The T cell receptor (beta chain) under discussion was sequenced for a study of T cell repertoires in cytomegalovirus infection. Study-level background: Public TCR beta signatures were indicative of both CMV infection and a matching HLA type. Study results and caveats: Carriers of CMV and the relevant HLA type were discriminated by public TCR beta frequency. Dominating the ex vivo response were HLA-C-restricted CMV-specific TCR beta clonotypes.

This clonotype was observed a handful of times. Antigen: not known. From the reads, TCRdb called clonotypes with MiXCR, one entry per CDR3 protein. Here the sample spans about 130,000 distinct CDR3 sequences, 7% to 10% being singletons. Per the germline V gene, CDR1 is SGHRS and CDR2 is YFSETQ. Trimming took 0 bases from V and 0 from J, leaving 7 bases between them. The CDR3 sequence is 15 residues long. This chain joins TRBV5-1 and TRBJ1-5; D not certain. The TCR comes from a human donor in good health (CMV status not recorded). Some clones in this sample may be carry-over from other donors' samples. Sequencing used PBMCs. The CDR3 DNA reads as TGCGCCAGCAGCTTGGCGGGTCTTAGCAATCAGCCCCAGCATTTT. It translates to CASSLAGLSNQPQHF.